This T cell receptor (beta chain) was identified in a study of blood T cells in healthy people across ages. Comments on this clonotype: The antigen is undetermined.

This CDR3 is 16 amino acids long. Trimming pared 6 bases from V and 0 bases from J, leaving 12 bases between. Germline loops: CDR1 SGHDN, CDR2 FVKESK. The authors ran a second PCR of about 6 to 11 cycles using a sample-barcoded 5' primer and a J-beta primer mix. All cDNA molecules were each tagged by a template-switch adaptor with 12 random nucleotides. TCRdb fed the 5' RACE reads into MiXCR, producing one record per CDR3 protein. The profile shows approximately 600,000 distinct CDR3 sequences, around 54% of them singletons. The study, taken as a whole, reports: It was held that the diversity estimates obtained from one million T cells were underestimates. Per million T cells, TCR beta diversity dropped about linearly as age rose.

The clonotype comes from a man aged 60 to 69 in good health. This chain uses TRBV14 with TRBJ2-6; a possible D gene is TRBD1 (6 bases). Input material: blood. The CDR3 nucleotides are TGTGCCAGCAGACCTGACAGGAGCTCTGGGGCCAACGTCCTGACTTTC. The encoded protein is CASRPDRSSGANVLTF.